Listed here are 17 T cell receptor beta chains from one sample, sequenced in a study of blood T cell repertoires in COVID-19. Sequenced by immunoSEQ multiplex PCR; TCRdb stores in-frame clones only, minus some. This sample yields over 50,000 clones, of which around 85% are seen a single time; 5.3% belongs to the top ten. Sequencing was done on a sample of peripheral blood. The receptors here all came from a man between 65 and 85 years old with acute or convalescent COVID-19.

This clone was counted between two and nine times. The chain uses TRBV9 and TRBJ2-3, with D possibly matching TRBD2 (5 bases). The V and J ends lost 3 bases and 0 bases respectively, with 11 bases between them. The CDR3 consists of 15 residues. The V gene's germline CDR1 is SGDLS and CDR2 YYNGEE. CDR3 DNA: TGTGCCAGCAGCGCCTTAGCGATGAGCACAGATACGCAGTATTTT. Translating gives CASSALAMSTDTQYF.

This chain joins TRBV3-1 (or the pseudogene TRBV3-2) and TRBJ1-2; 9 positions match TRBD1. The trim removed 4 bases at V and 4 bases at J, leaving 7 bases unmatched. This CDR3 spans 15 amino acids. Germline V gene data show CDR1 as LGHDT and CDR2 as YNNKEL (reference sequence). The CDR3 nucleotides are TGTGCCAGCAGCCCCCTCTCGACAGGGGGCTATGGCTACACCTTC. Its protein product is CASSPLSTGGYGYTF.

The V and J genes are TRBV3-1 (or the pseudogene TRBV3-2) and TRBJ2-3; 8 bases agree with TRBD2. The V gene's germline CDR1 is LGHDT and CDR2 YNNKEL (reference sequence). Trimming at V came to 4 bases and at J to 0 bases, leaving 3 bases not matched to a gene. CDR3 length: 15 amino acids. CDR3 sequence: CASSRGGGSTDTQYF. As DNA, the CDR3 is TGTGCCAGCAGCCGAGGCGGGGGGAGCACAGATACGCAGTATTTT.

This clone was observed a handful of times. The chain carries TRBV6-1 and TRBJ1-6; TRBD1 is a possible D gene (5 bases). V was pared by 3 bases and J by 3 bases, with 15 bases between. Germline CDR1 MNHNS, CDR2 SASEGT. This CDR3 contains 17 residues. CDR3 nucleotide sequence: TGTGCCAGCAGTGAGTGGGGCGGCGGAAGCTATAATTCACCCCTCCACTTT. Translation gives CASSEWGGGSYNSPLHF.

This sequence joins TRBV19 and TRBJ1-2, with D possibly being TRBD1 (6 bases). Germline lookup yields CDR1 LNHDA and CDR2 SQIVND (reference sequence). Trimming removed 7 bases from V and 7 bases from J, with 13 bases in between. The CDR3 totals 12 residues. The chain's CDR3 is CASTGGQRGYTF. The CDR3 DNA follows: TGTGCCAGTACGGGGGGCCAGCGTGGCTACACCTTC.

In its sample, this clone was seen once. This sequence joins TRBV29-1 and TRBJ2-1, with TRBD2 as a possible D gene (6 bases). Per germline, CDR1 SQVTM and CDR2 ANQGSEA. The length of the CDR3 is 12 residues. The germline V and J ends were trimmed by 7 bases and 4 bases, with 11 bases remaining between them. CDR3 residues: CSAGEAYNEQFF. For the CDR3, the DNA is TGCAGCGCGGGAGAGGCTTACAATGAGCAGTTCTTC.

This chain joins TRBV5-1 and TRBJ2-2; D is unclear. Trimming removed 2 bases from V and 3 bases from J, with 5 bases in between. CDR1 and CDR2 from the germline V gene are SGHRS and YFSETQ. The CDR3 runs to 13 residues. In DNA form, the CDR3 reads TGCGCCAGCAGCTTTGCGGACACCGGGGAGCTGTTTTTT. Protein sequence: CASSFADTGELFF.

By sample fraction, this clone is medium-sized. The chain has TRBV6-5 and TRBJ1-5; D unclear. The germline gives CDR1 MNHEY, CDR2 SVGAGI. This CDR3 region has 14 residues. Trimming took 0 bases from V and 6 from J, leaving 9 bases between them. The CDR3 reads CASSYSSLAQPQHF. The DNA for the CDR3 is TGTGCCAGCAGTTACTCGTCGCTGGCTCAGCCCCAGCATTTT.

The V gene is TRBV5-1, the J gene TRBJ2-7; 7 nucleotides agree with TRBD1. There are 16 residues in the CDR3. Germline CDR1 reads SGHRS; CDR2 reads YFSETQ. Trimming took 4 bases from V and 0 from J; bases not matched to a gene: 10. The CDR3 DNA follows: TGCGCCAGCAGCCGCACCGGGACAGCGAGCTCCTACGAGCAGTACTTC. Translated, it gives CASSRTGTASSYEQYF.

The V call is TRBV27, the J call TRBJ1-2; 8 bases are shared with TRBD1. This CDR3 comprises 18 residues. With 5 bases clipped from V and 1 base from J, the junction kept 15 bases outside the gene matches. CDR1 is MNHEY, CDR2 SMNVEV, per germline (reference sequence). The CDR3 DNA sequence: TGTGCCAGCAGTCTTCGGTTGGGCAGGGGGCTGGGTAACTATGGCTACACCTTC. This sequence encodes CASSLRLGRGLGNYGYTF.

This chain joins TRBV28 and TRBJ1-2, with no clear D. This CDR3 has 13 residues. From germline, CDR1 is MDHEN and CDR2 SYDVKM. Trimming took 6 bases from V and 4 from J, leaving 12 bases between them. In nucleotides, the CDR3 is TGTGCCAGCAGCCTCCCGGGAGGCTATGGCTACACCTTC. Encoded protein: CASSLPGGYGYTF.

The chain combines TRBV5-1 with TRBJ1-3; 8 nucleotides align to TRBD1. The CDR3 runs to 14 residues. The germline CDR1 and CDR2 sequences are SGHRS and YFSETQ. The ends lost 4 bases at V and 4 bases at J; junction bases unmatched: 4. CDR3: CASSTGTGGNTIYF. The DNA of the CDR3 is TGCGCCAGCAGCACCGGGACAGGAGGAAACACCATATATTTT.

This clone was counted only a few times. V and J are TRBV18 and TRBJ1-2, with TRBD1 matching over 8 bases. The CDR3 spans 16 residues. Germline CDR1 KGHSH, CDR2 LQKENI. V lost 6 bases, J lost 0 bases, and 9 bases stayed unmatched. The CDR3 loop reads CASSGGTGKANYGYTF. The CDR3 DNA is TGTGCCAGCTCCGGGGGGACAGGCAAGGCTAACTATGGCTACACCTTC.

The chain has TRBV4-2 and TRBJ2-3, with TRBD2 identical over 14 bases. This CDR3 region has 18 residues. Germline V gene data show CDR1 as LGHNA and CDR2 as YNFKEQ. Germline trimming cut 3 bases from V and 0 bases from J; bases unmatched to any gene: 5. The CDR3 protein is CASSQTGTSGGSTDTQYF. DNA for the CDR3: TGTGCCAGCAGCCAGACCGGGACTAGCGGGGGTAGCACAGATACGCAGTATTTT.

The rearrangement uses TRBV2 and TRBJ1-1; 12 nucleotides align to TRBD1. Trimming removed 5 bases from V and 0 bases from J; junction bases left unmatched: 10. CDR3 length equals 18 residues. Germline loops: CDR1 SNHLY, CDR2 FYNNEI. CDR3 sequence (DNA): TGTGCCAGCAGTCCACTCCGGGACAGGGGGCTAATGAACACTGAAGCTTTCTTT. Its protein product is CASSPLRDRGLMNTEAFF. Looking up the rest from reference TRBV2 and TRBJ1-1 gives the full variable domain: EPEVTQTPSHQVTQMGQEVILRCVPISNHLYFYWYRQILGQKVEFLVSFYNNEISEKSEIFDDQFSVERPDGSNFTLKIRSTKLEDSAMYFCASSPLRDRGLMNTEAFFGQGTRLTVV.

The CDR3, as DNA: TGTGCCAGCAGCCCCAAGTCAGGGGAGCCCCAGCATTTT. This gives the protein CASSPKSGEPQHF. The chain joins TRBV5-5 to TRBJ1-5; TRBD1 is a possible D gene (6 bases). V was shortened by 4 bases and J by 8 bases, with 13 bases between the two germline ends. CDR3 length: 13 residues. Per germline, CDR1 SGHKS and CDR2 YYEKEE (reference sequence).

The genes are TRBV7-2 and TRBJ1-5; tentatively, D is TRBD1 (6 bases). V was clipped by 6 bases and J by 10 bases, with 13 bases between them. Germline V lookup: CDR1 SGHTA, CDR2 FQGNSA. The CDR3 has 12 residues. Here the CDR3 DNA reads TGTGCCAGCAGTAAGGGGACATTACCCCAGCATTTT. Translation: CASSKGTLPQHF.